This entry concerns a single T cell receptor beta chain. What it recognizes is unknown. Libraries were prepared by immunoSEQ multiplex PCR; TCRdb keeps only in-frame clonotypes and omits some of them. The top ten hold less than 6.5% of the sample, which has around 10,000 clones, over 90% seen once. This sample is drawn from a study of graft-versus-host responses after intestinal transplantation. Study-level information: Recipients obtained multivisceral, liver-intestinal, or isolated intestinal transplants. Whole-study findings and limits: Among recipient marrow samples, GvH clones were found; some appeared first in ileum or blood.

This CDR3 is built from 17 residues. Per germline, CDR1 SGDLS and CDR2 YYNGEE. After removal of 0 bases from V and 3 bases from J, the junction contained 6 bases not matched to a gene. This receptor was obtained from a human patient who received an intestinal transplant, so some T cells may come from the graft donor. The sequencing used PBMCs, collected approximately 68 days after transplant. V gene TRBV9 combines with J gene TRBJ2-2, with 9 positions matching TRBD2. CDR3 loop: CASSVGIAGDHTGELFF. The CDR3 nucleotides read TGTGCCAGCAGCGTAGGAATAGCGGGAGATCACACCGGGGAGCTGTTTTTT.